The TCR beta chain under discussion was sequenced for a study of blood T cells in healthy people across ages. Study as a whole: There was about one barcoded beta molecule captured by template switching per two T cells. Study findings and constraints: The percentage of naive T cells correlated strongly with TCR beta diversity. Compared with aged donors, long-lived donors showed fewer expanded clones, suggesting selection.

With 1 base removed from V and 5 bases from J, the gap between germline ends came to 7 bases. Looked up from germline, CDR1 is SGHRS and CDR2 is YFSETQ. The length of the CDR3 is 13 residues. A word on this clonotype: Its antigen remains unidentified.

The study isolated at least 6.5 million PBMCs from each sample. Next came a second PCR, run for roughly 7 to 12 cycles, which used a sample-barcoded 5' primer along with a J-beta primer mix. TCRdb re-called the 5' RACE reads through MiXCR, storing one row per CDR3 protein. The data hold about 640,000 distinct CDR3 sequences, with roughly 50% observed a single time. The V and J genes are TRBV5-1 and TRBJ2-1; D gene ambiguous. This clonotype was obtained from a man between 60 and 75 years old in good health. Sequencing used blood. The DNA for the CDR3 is TGCGCCAGCAGCTTGCAGGCCGACAATGAGCAGTTCTTC. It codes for CASSLQADNEQFF. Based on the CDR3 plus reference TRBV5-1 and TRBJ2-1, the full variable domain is KAGVTQTPRYLIKTRGQQVTLSCSPISGHRSVSWYQQTPGQGLQFLFEYFSETQRNKGNFPGRFSGRQFSNSRSEMNVSTLELGDSALYLCASSLQADNEQFFGPGTRLTVL.